A selection of T cell receptor beta chains follows, all from one sample in a study of blood T cell repertoires in COVID-19. Clones were read by immunoSEQ multiplex PCR, and TCRdb kept only the in-frame ones, dropping some. The sample shows 200,000 or so clones, 84% of them seen only once. Sample: PBMCs or T cells enriched from blood (not recorded which). The receptor source for this set is a man aged 35 to 55 who had recovered from COVID-19. CDR3s include the opening cysteine and the closing phenylalanine or tryptophan. Each record gives: V gene, J gene, CDR3 protein.

TRBV6-5	TRBJ1-2	CASSPRGYGYTF
TRBV6-1	TRBJ1-2	CASSEFGTGYGYTF
TRBV5-4	TRBJ1-2	CASSLEGRGFSGYTF
TRBV4-1	TRBJ1-2	CASGRVTGANYGYTF
TRBV2	TRBJ2-7	CASSEERGGSYEQYF
TRBV4-3	TRBJ1-3	CASSQDPRASGNTIYF
TRBV30	TRBJ1-4	CAWSVPDRSNEKLFF
TRBV27	TRBJ1-5	CASSLTLSNQPQHF
TRBV3-1/TRBV3-2	TRBJ1-1	CASSLAANTEAFF
TRBV7-9	TRBJ2-5	CATRGQGQETQYF
TRBV5-1	TRBJ1-2	CASSLDPGVYGYTF
TRBV29-1	TRBJ1-2	CSVGDPTGVLARGYTF
TRBV6-5	TRBJ1-2	CASRKRSQGIYGYTF
TRBV5-1	TRBJ1-6	CASTPGQNNSPLHF
TRBV7-2	TRBJ2-1	CASSLGLAGAYNEQFF
TRBV9	TRBJ2-7	CASSVKGTGVDEQYF
TRBV5-8	TRBJ2-1	CASSLKRPRRGGPSYNEQFF
TRBV25-1	TRBJ1-2	CASTPPGNSYGYTF
TRBV6-1	TRBJ1-6	CASSEGTGGSPLHF
TRBV27	TRBJ2-7	CASSGASSGDYEQYF
TRBV7-8	TRBJ2-1	CASSSGTSGGVNEQFF
TRBV5-1	TRBJ1-2	CASRSPDFYGYTF
TRBV5-8	TRBJ1-2	CLSGGSNYGYTF
TRBV7-6	TRBJ2-1	CASSLGGSGSEQFF
TRBV12-3/TRBV12-4	TRBJ1-1	CASSFPTGTEAFF
TRBV11-2	TRBJ2-7	CASSSPSEGTGDIHEQYF
TRBV27	TRBJ1-5	CASSSDRALVQPQHF
TRBV15	TRBJ2-5	CATSRDEKGRETQYF
TRBV4-2	TRBJ1-2	CASSQERSGAPNYGYTF
TRBV7-8	TRBJ1-5	CASSWDRTGHQPQHF
TRBV19	TRBJ1-2	CASRGTGHGYGYTF
TRBV19	TRBJ1-3	CASTTTGNTIYF
TRBV7-2	TRBJ2-1	CASSSIRDWYNEQFF
TRBV7-8	TRBJ1-6	CASSLEAAIRTSPLHF
TRBV4-2	TRBJ2-6	CASSHGGAGGVDGANVLTF
TRBV7-2	TRBJ2-1	CASSLVAGGAYNEQFF
TRBV6-1	TRBJ1-1	CASSGGTGGEFFSLAEAFF
TRBV5-4	TRBJ1-1	CASSFRGRGSTEAFF
TRBV11-2	TRBJ2-5	CASSSFGGGQETQYF
TRBV7-2	TRBJ1-1	CASSLAGLSEAFF
TRBV27	TRBJ1-2	CASSSRGGTLSGYTF
TRBV2	TRBJ1-2	CASKEGANYGYTF
TRBV4-1	TRBJ2-7	CASSQGPGLAGSEQYF
TRBV6-5	TRBJ1-6	CASSYGTGHSPLHF
TRBV6-5	TRBJ1-5	CASSYSGGRDNQPQHF
TRBV4-2	TRBJ1-2	CASSQDPAGANYGYTF
TRBV14	TRBJ1-2	CASSQGRGNNYGYTF
TRBV7-2	TRBJ1-4	CASSLFFAGSVSTNEKLFF
TRBV7-9	TRBJ2-1	CASSRLRAGGHSYNEQFF
TRBV6-1	TRBJ2-1	CASSEMGQGSDEQFF